This T cell receptor beta chain comes out of a study of blood T cell repertoires in COVID-19. Study context: From T cells, B-cell-depleted T cells, or PBMCs came the material, which was cDNA or gDNA.

Clones were sequenced by immunoSEQ multiplex PCR, and TCRdb holds only the in-frame ones, with some missing. The repertoire holds some 35,000 clones, with more than 75% as singletons. The sequence was obtained from a man aged 65-85 years with acute or convalescent COVID-19. What was sequenced was peripheral blood.

CDR3 protein: CASSPPRAGSGTEAFF. CDR3 DNA: TGTGCCAGCTCACCGCCCCGGGCAGGGTCGGGCACTGAAGCTTTCTTT. This rearrangement joins TRBV18 to TRBJ1-1, with D perhaps TRBD1 (5 bases). CDR3 size: 16 residues. Germline V lookup: CDR1 KGHSH, CDR2 LQKENI. V gave up 3 bases and J gave up 4 bases, with 18 bases separating them.